This passage covers 21 T cell receptor beta chains from one sample sequenced in a study of T cells expressing NK-cell markers. For each CDR3 protein, TCRdb gives one entry from its re-call of the 5' RACE reads, without DNA. The sample holds 400,000 to 500,000 distinct CDR3 sequences. Material: blood T cells: a sorted CD56 or NKG2C T cell subset, CD4+ or CD8+ T cells, or bulk PBMC T cells (not recorded which). These receptors all come from a woman aged 18 to 75 in good health.

V usage is TRBV28 and J usage is TRBJ2-7; TCRdb returns TRBD1, unconfirmable since there is no DNA. Germline V gene data show CDR1 as MDHEN and CDR2 as SYDVKM. This CDR3 region has 16 residues. The CDR3 spells CASSPSRGQGKDEQYF.

The CDR3 reads CASSFTPGANVLTF. The chain carries TRBV5-1 and TRBJ2-6. The V gene's germline CDR1 is SGHRS and CDR2 YFSETQ. The CDR3 extends over 14 amino acids.

The chain is built from TRBV12-3 or TRBV12-4 and TRBJ2-5; TCRdb calls TRBD1, which cannot be checked without DNA. This CDR3 region has 15 residues. This CDR3 reads CASSFRTMRGETQYF.

The chain is built from TRBV25-1 and TRBJ2-7; TCRdb selects TRBD1, and the lack of DNA leaves this call unchecked. Germline values: CDR1 MGHDK, CDR2 SYGVNS. The CDR3 is 15 residues long. The CDR3 sequence is CASSARDSPHYEQYF.

The chain joins TRBV5-6 to TRBJ2-3; TCRdb designates TRBD2, a call that cannot be tested without DNA. CDR1 and CDR2 (germline): SGHDT, YYEEEE. The CDR3 has 17 residues. The CDR3 here is CASSHRASAGGTDTQYF. The full variable domain, with the rest looked up from reference TRBV5-6 and TRBJ2-3, is DAGVTQSPTHLIKTRGQQVTLRCSPKSGHDTVSWYQQALGQGPQFIFQYYEEEERQRGNFPDRFSGHQFPNYSSELNVNALLLGDSALYLCASSHRASAGGTDTQYFGPGTRLTVL.

The genes are TRBV7-3 and TRBJ2-1; lacking DNA, the TRBD2 call made by TCRdb goes unchecked. The CDR3 spans 15 residues. Germline V gives CDR1 SGHTA, CDR2 FQGTGA. CDR3 sequence: CASSFGGTGRNEQFF.

This chain connects TRBV29-1 to TRBJ2-6. Germline V gene sequence: CDR1 SQVTM, CDR2 ANQGSEA. CDR3 length equals 14 residues. CDR3: CSVDGGSGANVLTF.

The chain combines TRBV7-3 with TRBJ2-2. This CDR3 is 14 amino acids long. Per the germline V gene, CDR1 is SGHTA and CDR2 is FQGTGA. The CDR3: CASSLTHPTGELFF.

This chain joins TRBV29-1 and TRBJ2-1; TCRdb lists TRBD1, though no DNA is available to test this call. Germline lookup yields CDR1 SQVTM and CDR2 ANQGSEA. The CDR3 runs to 19 residues. This CDR3 reads CSVEDWGRTGTPPYNEQFF.

CDR3: CASSSLTSGGYNEQFF. The chain recombines TRBV5-1 with TRBJ2-1; TCRdb reports TRBD2, a call that lacks DNA to check it against. Germline V gene lookup returns CDR1 SGHRS and CDR2 YFSETQ. The length of the CDR3 is 16 residues.

CDR3 amino acids: CASSSYPSDSSEAFF. The genes are TRBV7-2 and TRBJ1-1; TCRdb returns TRBD1, unconfirmable since there is no DNA. The CDR3 consists of 15 residues. Per the germline V gene, CDR1 is SGHTA and CDR2 is FQGNSA.

The rearrangement uses TRBV7-8 and TRBJ2-4; TCRdb returns TRBD1, unconfirmable since there is no DNA. The CDR3 length is 15 residues. Per germline, CDR1 SGHVS and CDR2 FQNEAQ. The CDR3: CASSSPGLRGNIQYF.

The rearrangement uses TRBV3-1 and TRBJ2-1; absent DNA, TCRdb's TRBD2 call cannot be checked. Germline values: CDR1 LGHDT, CDR2 YNNKEL (reference sequence). CDR3 size: 17 residues. CDR3 residues: CASSQDGAGSSYNEQFF.

V usage is TRBV12-3 or TRBV12-4 and J usage is TRBJ1-2. This CDR3 comprises 13 residues. The CDR3 loop is CASRSRIHYGYTF.

J is TRBJ2-4 and V is TRBV4-3; the D gene TCRdb calls, TRBD1, cannot be checked with no DNA. This CDR3 spans 14 amino acids. CDR1 and CDR2 from the germline V gene are LGHNA and YSLEER. The CDR3: CASSQGTGQGEGYF.

The chain couples TRBV20-1 to TRBJ2-6. The CDR3 sequence is 16 residues long. Germline V gives CDR1 DFQATT, CDR2 SNEGSKA (reference sequence). This CDR3 is CSASEPRGLGANVLTF.

The chain links TRBV19 to TRBJ2-1. CDR3 size: 11 residues. The germline CDR1 and CDR2 sequences are LNHDA and SQIVND (reference sequence). The chain's CDR3 is CASGWVNEQFF.

The chain couples TRBV4-1 to TRBJ2-3; TCRdb picks TRBD1, but there is no DNA to check that call. The CDR3 spans 12 residues. CDR1 is MGHRA, CDR2 YSYEKL, per germline. CDR3 protein: CASSQARGTQYF.

The J gene is TRBJ2-1, the V gene TRBV4-3; TCRdb calls TRBD2, which cannot be checked without DNA. CDR3 size: 17 residues. Germline values: CDR1 LGHNA, CDR2 YSLEER. CDR3 sequence reads: CASSPYVLAGGGHEQFF.

The V gene is TRBV7-2, the J gene TRBJ2-1; the D gene TCRdb calls, TRBD2, cannot be checked with no DNA. From germline, CDR1 is SGHTA and CDR2 FQGNSA. The CDR3 is made up of 17 amino acids. This CDR3 is CASSLVMGLALNNEQFF.

V and J are TRBV20-1 and TRBJ1-2. Germline V gene lookup returns CDR1 DFQATT and CDR2 SNEGSKA (reference sequence). CDR3 length: 11 amino acids. This CDR3 is CSARGGGGYTF.